These T cell receptor beta chains were read from a single sample in a study of beta chain features in type 1 diabetes. Profiled with immunoSEQ multiplex PCR; TCRdb holds only in-frame clones, not every one. The profile shows about 360,000 clones, roughly an eighth of them singletons. The sample comprised naive CD4+ T cells from blood. The receptors come from a man aged 18 to 29 in good health. CDR3s include the opening cysteine and the closing phenylalanine or tryptophan. A D gene is named only where the DNA matches it firmly. Part of the rows lack a size; the others show once, few, many or a class for expanded clones.

CDR3 length,D gene,V gene,J gene,clone size,CDR3 protein,CDR3 DNA
15,.,TRBV19,TRBJ1-3,.,CASSTGLPSGNTIYF,TGTGCCAGTAGTACGGGACTCCCCTCTGGAAACACCATATATTTT
16,TRBD2,TRBV5-1,TRBJ2-2,.,CASRVSGLATGGELFF,TGCGCCAGCAGAGTTTCGGGACTAGCCACTGGCGGGGAGCTGTTTTTT
13,.,TRBV30,TRBJ1-1,.,CAWSSGGVTEAFF,TGTGCCTGGAGTTCTGGGGGGGTCACTGAAGCTTTCTTT
13,.,TRBV5-1,TRBJ2-7,few,CASSLYREGEQYF,TGCGCCAGCAGCTTGTACAGGGAGGGCGAGCAGTACTTC
13,.,TRBV7-3,TRBJ2-7,.,CASSSSQGYEQYF,TGTGCCAGCAGCTCCTCACAGGGCTACGAGCAGTACTTC
13,.,TRBV7-2,TRBJ1-1,.,CASSFEVVRGAFF,TGTGCCAGCAGCTTCGAGGTTGTCAGGGGAGCTTTCTTT
13,.,TRBV7-2,TRBJ1-2,.,CASSAGTGRGYTF,TGTGCCAGCAGCGCGGGGACCGGTAGAGGCTACACCTTC
13,.,TRBV30,TRBJ1-4,.,CAWRRGGNEKLFF,TGTGCCTGGAGGAGGGGGGGAAATGAAAAACTGTTTTTT
14,.,TRBV28,TRBJ1-5,.,CASSLQGTEQPQHF,TGTGCCAGCAGTTTACAGGGTACGGAACAGCCCCAGCATTTT
14,TRBD1,TRBV19,TRBJ1-5,.,CAARTGGDNQPQHF,TGTGCCGCTAGGACAGGGGGGGACAATCAGCCCCAGCATTTT
13,.,TRBV18,TRBJ2-7,few,CASSLRQPYEQYF,TGTGCCAGCTCACTCCGACAGCCCTACGAGCAGTACTTC
12,.,TRBV5-4,TRBJ2-7,few,CASSLVGDEQYF,TGTGCCAGCAGCTTGGTGGGAGACGAGCAGTACTTC
14,TRBD1,TRBV18,TRBJ1-2,few,CASSRDSPNYGYTF,TGTGCCAGCTCACGGGACAGCCCGAACTATGGCTACACCTTC
15,TRBD1,TRBV6-5,TRBJ1-2,few,CASSYSTTGVNGYTF,TGTGCCAGCAGTTACTCGACGACAGGGGTTAATGGCTACACCTTC
14,.,TRBV11-3,TRBJ2-7,.,CASSTGHTRYEQYF,TGTGCCAGCAGCACGGGACATACCCGCTACGAGCAGTACTTC
14,.,TRBV15,TRBJ2-7,.,CATSSPLASYEQYF,TGTGCCACCAGCTCACCCCTAGCGAGCTACGAGCAGTACTTC
16,.,TRBV7-2,TRBJ1-6,.,CASSRTANRGSSPLHF,TGTGCCAGCAGTCGAACGGCGAACAGAGGGAGCTCACCCCTCCACTTT
13,.,TRBV6-1,TRBJ2-5,.,CASTYGGAETQYF,TGTGCCAGCACCTACGGTGGGGCCGAGACCCAGTACTTC
14,TRBD2,TRBV15,TRBJ2-5,many,CATRLGEGLETQYF,TGTGCCACCAGGTTGGGGGAGGGCCTCGAGACCCAGTACTTC
15,.,TRBV6-5,TRBJ2-4,once,CASRSEGLAKNIQYF,TGTGCCAGCCGGTCGGAGGGACTAGCCAAAAACATTCAGTACTTC
15,.,TRBV19,TRBJ1-1,few,CASRAQRVLFTEAFF,TGTGCCAGCCGAGCCCAGAGGGTTTTGTTCACTGAAGCTTTCTTT
15,TRBD1,TRBV5-1,TRBJ1-1,few,CASSSRQGRGTEAFF,TGCGCCAGCAGCTCGAGACAGGGACGAGGCACTGAAGCTTTCTTT
16,.,TRBV10-3,TRBJ1-6,few,CAISGGGGSYNSPLHF,TGTGCCATCAGTGGTGGGGGCGGCTCCTATAATTCACCCCTCCACTTT
13,.,TRBV4-2,TRBJ2-7,few,CASSLAEEYEQYF,TGTGCCAGCAGCCTGGCCGAGGAATACGAGCAGTACTTC
14,.,TRBV2,TRBJ1-4,.,CASTQGGSVEKLFF,TGTGCCAGCACCCAGGGAGGGTCAGTTGAAAAACTGTTTTTT
14,.,TRBV28,TRBJ2-3,.,CASSLTFGDRTQYF,TGTGCCAGCAGTTTAACATTCGGGGATCGGACGCAGTATTTT